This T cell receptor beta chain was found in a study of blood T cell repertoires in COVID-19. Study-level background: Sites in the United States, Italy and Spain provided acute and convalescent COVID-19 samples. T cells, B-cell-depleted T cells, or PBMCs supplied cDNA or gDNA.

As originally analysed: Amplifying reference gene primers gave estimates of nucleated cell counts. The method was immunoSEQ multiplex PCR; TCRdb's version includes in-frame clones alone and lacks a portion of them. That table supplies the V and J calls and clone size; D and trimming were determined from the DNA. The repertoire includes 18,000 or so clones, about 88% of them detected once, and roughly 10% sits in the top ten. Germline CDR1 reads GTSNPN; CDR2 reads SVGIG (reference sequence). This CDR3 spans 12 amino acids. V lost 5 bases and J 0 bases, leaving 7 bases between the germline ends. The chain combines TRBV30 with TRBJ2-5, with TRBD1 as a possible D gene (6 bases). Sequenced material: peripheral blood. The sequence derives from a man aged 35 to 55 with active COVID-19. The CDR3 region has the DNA TGTGCCTGGGGACAGAACCAAGAGACCCAGTACTTC. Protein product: CAWGQNQETQYF.